Below are 30 T cell receptor beta chains sequenced from a single sample in a study of human T cells and chemical hapten exposure. TCRdb ran MiXCR on the RACE reads and lists one entry per CDR3 protein. The table has fewer than 500,000 distinct CDR3 sequences, approximately 5% seen once; the top ten hold 2% to 2.5%. The sample's time point: patch test 1, 2 weeks after DPC sensitization. Treatment in this sample: therapeutic diphenylcyclopropenone sensitization with weekly scalp DPC. The sample in question was whole blood, obtained in connection with sensitization to the hapten diphenylcyclopropenone (DPC). The receptors stem from a woman between 45 and 65 years old with alopecia areata. Some clones in this sample may be carry-over from other donors' samples.

This chain uses TRBV7-2 with TRBJ1-4; D is unresolved. CDR3 length: 15 residues. Between the trimmed V and J ends, which lost 5 bases and 12 bases, there was a span of 22 bases. Germline V gives CDR1 SGHTA, CDR2 FQGNSA. Written as DNA, the CDR3 is TGTGCCAGCAGCCCTCTGCTCCAGTCTAGTTCAGAACTGTTTTTT. Translation gives CASSPLLQSSSELFF.

This clonotype was counted many times. The chain has TRBV6-1 and TRBJ1-2; 7 bases align to TRBD1. The CDR3 extends over 12 amino acids. Germline V gene data show CDR1 as MNHNS and CDR2 as SASEGT. J gave up 3 bases and V 7 bases, and 2 bases lay outside the gene matches. The CDR3 sequence is CASTGTDYGYTF. The CDR3 coding sequence is TGTGCCAGCACGGGGACAGACTATGGCTACACCTTC.

This clonotype was observed a few times. This rearrangement joins TRBV5-6 to TRBJ1-1; 7 bases align to TRBD1. The trim removed 3 bases at V and 8 bases at J, leaving 4 bases unmatched. This CDR3 has 12 amino acids. Germline CDR1 and CDR2: SGHDT and YYEEEE. CDR3 sequence reads: CASSSLGQEAFF. The CDR3 bases are TGTGCCAGCAGCTCGCTGGGACAGGAAGCTTTCTTT.

This clonotype was recorded a few times. The chain is built from TRBV12-3 or TRBV12-4 and TRBJ2-1; TRBD1 might be the D (6 bases). V lost 6 bases and J 8 bases, leaving 26 bases between the germline ends. The CDR3 runs to 17 residues. CDR3 loop: CASSQVGATLFFDEQFF. The CDR3 bases are TGTGCCAGCAGCCAGGTGGGGGCCACACTGTTTTTCGATGAGCAGTTCTTC.

In this sample, this clonotype turned up many times. The V and J genes are TRBV28 and TRBJ2-1; 13 bases align to TRBD2. Germline CDR1 reads MDHEN; CDR2 reads SYDVKM. V shed 4 bases, J shed 9 bases, and the junction held 6 bases outside the gene matches. The CDR3 spans 15 residues. This CDR3 reads CASSSRLAGGGEQFF. The DNA for the CDR3 is TGTGCCAGCAGTTCCCGACTAGCGGGAGGTGGTGAGCAGTTCTTC.

This clonotype was recorded at least ten times. V usage is TRBV6-6 and J usage is TRBJ1-1; D is undetermined. The germline V and J ends were trimmed by 2 bases and 7 bases, with 11 bases remaining between them. The V gene's germline CDR1 is MNHNY and CDR2 SVGAGI (reference sequence). The CDR3 runs 13 residues. The CDR3: CASSYGPEVEAFF. CDR3 sequence (DNA): TGTGCCAGCAGTTACGGGCCGGAGGTTGAAGCTTTCTTT.

Comment on this clonotype: A much larger clonotype is one base distant, so this may be a read error. The rearrangement uses TRBV7-3 and TRBJ2-3; TRBD2 might be the D (5 bases). V was clipped by 5 bases and J by 6 bases, with 12 bases between them. This CDR3 contains 13 residues. The V gene's germline CDR1 is SGHTA and CDR2 FQGTGA. CDR3 region: CASSTSLGDTQYF. Written as DNA, the CDR3 is TGTGCCAGCAGCACCTCACTAGGCGATACGCAGTATTTT.

The chain combines TRBV5-1 with TRBJ1-3; D gene uncertain. The germline V gene encodes CDR1 SGHRS and CDR2 YFSETQ. The V end was cut by 2 bases, the J end by 0 bases, with 15 bases between. This CDR3 region has 17 residues. DNA for the CDR3: TGCGCCAGCAGCTTATCTGGTCAGAAAAGCTCTGGAAACACCATATATTTT. It yields the protein CASSLSGQKSSGNTIYF.

This clonotype has ten or more counts. V usage is TRBV29-1 and J usage is TRBJ2-3; TRBD1 or TRBD2 may be the D gene (5 bases each). V lost 6 bases to trimming and J lost 0 bases, with 13 bases between them. The germline V gene encodes CDR1 SQVTM and CDR2 ANQGSEA. There are 14 residues in the CDR3. The CDR3 spells CSVRGLESTDTQYF. DNA for the CDR3: TGCAGCGTGAGGGGATTAGAAAGCACAGATACGCAGTATTTT.

This clonotype was seen ten or more times. This sequence joins TRBV28 and TRBJ2-5, with 8 bases aligning to TRBD1. The germline CDR1 and CDR2 sequences are MDHEN and SYDVKM. The CDR3 has 16 amino acids. J gave up 2 bases and V 6 bases, and 11 bases lay outside the gene matches. CDR3 sequence: CASRGLGRGPQETQYF. The DNA for the CDR3 is TGTGCCAGCAGGGGACTCGGCAGGGGGCCACAAGAGACCCAGTACTTC.

This clonotype was picked up many times. This rearrangement joins TRBV25-1 to TRBJ2-1, with 9 bases lining up with TRBD2. The CDR3 length is 15 residues. Losses at the gene ends were 5 bases for V and 5 bases for J; bases not matched to a gene: 7. The germline V gene encodes CDR1 MGHDK and CDR2 SYGVNS. The CDR3 bases are TGTGCCAGCAGTTTACGGACTAGCGCGAACAATGAGCAGTTCTTC. As protein: CASSLRTSANNEQFF.

The sample holds a few counts of this clonotype. The chain combines TRBV6-6 with TRBJ1-6; D may be TRBD1 (5 bases). In germline, CDR1 is MNHNY, CDR2 SVGAGI (reference sequence). This CDR3 spans 14 amino acids. The V gene lost 2 bases and the J gene lost 7 bases, with 9 bases spanning the gap. The CDR3 region has the DNA TGTGCCAGCAGTTACCGGCAGGGCAATTCACCCCTCCACTTT. This codes for CASSYRQGNSPLHF.

The gene calls are TRBV10-3 and TRBJ2-3, with no clear D. There are 14 residues in the CDR3. Trimming removed 3 bases from V and 3 bases from J, with 10 bases in between. Germline V gives CDR1 ENHRY, CDR2 SYGVKD. The CDR3 DNA follows: TGTGCCATCAGTGACGCGGTTCGAACAGATACGCAGTATTTT. Protein product: CAISDAVRTDTQYF.

This clonotype was recorded a few times. The chain is built from TRBV12-3 or TRBV12-4 and TRBJ2-1; 7 bases match TRBD2. After removal of 1 base from V and 8 bases from J, the junction contained 5 bases not matched to a gene. CDR3 length: 14 residues. This chain's CDR3 is CASSLGTSPYEQFF. CDR3 nucleotides: TGTGCCAGCAGTTTAGGGACTAGTCCCTATGAGCAGTTCTTC.

The sample holds many counts of this clonotype. The genes are TRBV7-2 and TRBJ2-7, with TRBD1 as a possible D gene (6 bases). The V end lost 5 bases, the J end lost 3 bases, and 8 bases lay between the germline ends. The germline V gene has CDR1 SGHTA and CDR2 FQGNSA. This CDR3 is 12 amino acids long. CDR3 sequence (DNA): TGTGCCAGCAGCAGGGACAACTACGAGCAGTACTTC. Translated, it gives CASSRDNYEQYF. Drawing the rest from reference TRBV7-2 and TRBJ2-7, the complete variable domain is GAGVSQSPSNKVTEKGKDVELRCDPISGHTALYWYRQSLGQGLEFLIYFQGNSAPDKSGLPSDRFSAERTGGSVSTLTIQRTQQEDSAVYLCASSRDNYEQYFGPGTRLTVT.

This clonotype has ten or more counts. The CDR3 sequence: CASSPHAGANVLTF. CDR3 bases: TGTGCCAGCAGCCCACATGCTGGGGCCAACGTCCTGACTTTC. The chain links TRBV7-8 to TRBJ2-6, with D unresolved. Per the germline V gene, CDR1 is SGHVS and CDR2 is FQNEAQ. Trimming cost V 5 bases and J 2 bases, with 7 bases left between them. The CDR3 runs 14 residues. Combining the CDR3 with reference TRBV7-8 and TRBJ2-6 gives the whole variable domain GAGVSQSPRYKVAKRGQDVALRCDPISGHVSLFWYQQALGQGPEFLTYFQNEAQLDKSGLPSDRFFAERPEGSVSTLKIQRTQQEDSAVYLCASSPHAGANVLTFGAGSRLTVL.

This clonotype was seen more than once but under ten times. The chain has TRBV18 and TRBJ1-6; 7 bases match TRBD1. The CDR3 contains 15 residues. CDR1 and CDR2 (germline): KGHSH, LQKENI. The trim removed 4 bases at V and 8 bases at J, leaving 8 bases unmatched. CDR3 nucleotides: TGTGCCAGCTCACTTCGACAGGGAGCGGATTCACCCCTCCACTTT. As protein: CASSLRQGADSPLHF.

This clonotype showed up just a few times. This chain links TRBV10-2 with TRBJ2-5; no definite D call. CDR1 and CDR2 from the germline V gene are WSHSY and SAAADI. The CDR3 runs 13 residues. V lost 2 bases and J lost 5, with 9 bases in between. The CDR3 is CASSEKSGETQYF. CDR3 sequence (DNA): TGCGCCAGCAGTGAGAAGAGTGGGGAGACCCAGTACTTC.

Many counts were recorded for this clonotype. The chain links TRBV7-2 to TRBJ1-5; D perhaps matches TRBD1 (6 bases). V lost 3 bases and J lost 0, with 9 bases in between. The CDR3 is made up of 15 amino acids. Per germline, CDR1 SGHTA and CDR2 FQGNSA. This chain's CDR3 is CASSFQGTSNQPQHF. CDR3 coding DNA: TGTGCCAGCAGCTTCCAGGGGACTAGCAATCAGCCCCAGCATTTT.

In this sample, this clonotype turned up many times. The chain links TRBV7-2 to TRBJ1-2; D is ambiguous. Germline CDR1 reads SGHTA; CDR2 reads FQGNSA. The CDR3 spans 15 residues. Trimming shortened V by 1 base and J by 4 bases, and 13 bases separated the two germline ends. In nucleotides, the CDR3 is TGTGCCAGCAGCTTAGGACACACAGAGTTCTATGGCTACACCTTC. Amino acids: CASSLGHTEFYGYTF.

This clonotype has at least ten counts. The chain couples TRBV6-1 to TRBJ1-2, with D possibly TRBD1 on 5 matching bases. Looked up from germline, CDR1 is MNHNS and CDR2 is SASEGT. The CDR3 contains 13 residues. Trimming removed 6 bases at V and 3 bases at J, with 11 bases between. The CDR3 spells CASSEQQDYGYTF. DNA of the CDR3: TGTGCCAGCAGCGAGCAACAGGACTATGGCTACACCTTC.

V and J are TRBV4-2 and TRBJ2-1; 7 nucleotides line up with TRBD2. CDR1 and CDR2 (germline): LGHNA, YNFKEQ. The J segment lost 9 bases and the V segment lost 4 bases, leaving 15 bases of the junction unmatched. This CDR3 region has 16 residues. The CDR3 loop reads CASSLSPGIREGEQFF. The CDR3 bases are TGTGCCAGCAGCCTATCCCCCGGGATAAGGGAGGGTGAGCAGTTCTTC.

This clonotype showed up just a few times. The genes are TRBV20-1 and TRBJ1-5; D unclear. The CDR3 is 12 residues long. V was pared by 6 bases and J by 5 bases, with 11 bases between. Germline V gives CDR1 DFQATT, CDR2 SNEGSKA (reference sequence). CDR3 in DNA: TGCAGTGCACCTACCCCGGATCAGCCCCAGCATTTT. The encoded protein is CSAPTPDQPQHF.

As to this clonotype: Since a much larger clone is just one base distant, this may be a read error. The CDR3, as DNA: TGTGCCAGCAGCGCGACTGAAAGCTCCTACAATGAGCAGTTCTTC. The encoded protein is CASSATESSYNEQFF. This chain links TRBV7-8 with TRBJ2-1, with D unclear. The CDR3 is 15 amino acids. Per the germline V gene, CDR1 is SGHVS and CDR2 is FQNEAQ. The ends were cut back, 5 bases at V and 0 bases at J, with 11 bases in the middle.

The chain couples TRBV18 to TRBJ1-3; unclear D gene. V gave up 0 bases and J gave up 3 bases, with 6 bases separating them. This CDR3 is built from 14 residues. CDR1 KGHSH and CDR2 LQKENI come from the germline V gene. The CDR3 protein is CASSPPGIGNTIYF. CDR3 nucleotide sequence: TGTGCCAGCTCACCACCGGGCATTGGAAACACCATATATTTT.

This clonotype was counted many times. The chain links TRBV18 to TRBJ2-1; 9 bases fit TRBD1. J was trimmed by 7 bases and V by 5 bases; bases with no gene match: 12. The CDR3 extends over 16 amino acids. Germline loops: CDR1 KGHSH, CDR2 LQKENI. The CDR3: CASSVLPTGGGNEQFF. The CDR3 DNA reads TGTGCCAGCTCAGTTCTCCCCACAGGGGGCGGGAATGAGCAGTTCTTC. The full variable domain, in which reference TRBV18 and TRBJ2-1 provide the parts outside the CDR3, is NAGVMQNPRHLVRRRGQEARLRCSPMKGHSHVYWYRQLPEEGLKFMVYLQKENIIDESGMPKERFSAEFPKEGPSILRIQQVVRGDSAAYFCASSVLPTGGGNEQFFGPGTRLTVL.

The rearrangement joins TRBV6-6 to TRBJ2-2, with 8 bases fitting TRBD1. CDR1 and CDR2 from the germline V gene are MNHNY and SVGAGI (reference sequence). V was clipped by 0 bases and J by 1 base; unmatched bases: 4. The CDR3 sequence is 17 residues long. The chain's CDR3 is CASSYSRTGGNTGELFF. The CDR3 coding sequence is TGTGCCAGCAGTTACTCGAGAACAGGGGGGAACACCGGGGAGCTGTTTTTT.

At least ten counts were recorded for this clonotype. The J gene is TRBJ2-7, the V gene TRBV2; D is possibly TRBD1 or TRBD2 (6 bases each). V dropped 1 base and J dropped 1 base, with 14 bases sitting between them. This CDR3 has 16 residues. Germline V gene data show CDR1 as SNHLY and CDR2 as FYNNEI. CDR3 loop: CASSEVGRGASYEQYF. The CDR3 DNA is TGTGCCAGCAGTGAAGTAGGAAGGGGGGCATCCTACGAGCAGTACTTC.

This clonotype has a count of ten or more. The chain uses TRBV6-5 and TRBJ2-4; TRBD2 matches 7 bases. Germline-derived CDR1 and CDR2 are MNHEY and SVGAGI. J was trimmed by 8 bases and V by 10 bases; bases with no gene match: 8. There are 12 residues in the CDR3. The CDR3, as DNA: TGTGCCACCGGGGGGTCTGGAGACATTCAGTACTTC. This gives the protein CATGGSGDIQYF.

Ten or more counts support this clonotype. This chain connects TRBV27 to TRBJ2-3; D perhaps matches TRBD2 (6 bases). Between the trimmed V and J ends, which lost 6 bases and 0 bases, there was a span of 13 bases. This CDR3 contains 15 residues. Germline V gene lookup returns CDR1 MNHEY and CDR2 SMNVEV (reference sequence). The CDR3 DNA follows: TGTGCCAGCAGAGGCGGGACCTCTAGCACAGATACGCAGTATTTT. This sequence encodes CASRGGTSSTDTQYF.